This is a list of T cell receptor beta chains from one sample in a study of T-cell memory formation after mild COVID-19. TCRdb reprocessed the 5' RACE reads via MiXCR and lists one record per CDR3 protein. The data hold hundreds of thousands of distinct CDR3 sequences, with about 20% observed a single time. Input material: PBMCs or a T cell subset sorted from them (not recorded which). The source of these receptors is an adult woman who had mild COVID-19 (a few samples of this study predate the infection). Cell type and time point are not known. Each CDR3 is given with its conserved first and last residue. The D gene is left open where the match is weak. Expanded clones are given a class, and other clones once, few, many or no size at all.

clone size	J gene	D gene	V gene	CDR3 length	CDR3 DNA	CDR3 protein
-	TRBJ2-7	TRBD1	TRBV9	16	TGTGCCAGCAGCTTGGGACAGGGAAAGTTTGGCTACGAGCAGTACTTC	CASSLGQGKFGYEQYF
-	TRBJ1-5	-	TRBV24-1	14	TGTGCCACCAGTGCCCAAGGGCATGATCAGCCCCAGCATTTT	CATSAQGHDQPQHF
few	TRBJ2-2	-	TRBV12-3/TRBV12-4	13	TGTGCCAGCAGTGCAAGCCCCACCGGGGAGCTGTTTTTT	CASSASPTGELFF
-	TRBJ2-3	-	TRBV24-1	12	TGTGCCACCAGTGATTGGACAGATACGCAGTATTTT	CATSDWTDTQYF
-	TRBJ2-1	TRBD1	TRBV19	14	TGTGCCAGTAGCCCGGGACAGGGGGCGGGTGAGCAGTTCTTC	CASSPGQGAGEQFF
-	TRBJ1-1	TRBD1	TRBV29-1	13	TGCAGCGCGTACAGGGGAGGCCCTCCTGAAGCTTTCTTT	CSAYRGGPPEAFF
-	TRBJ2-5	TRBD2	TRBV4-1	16	TGCGCCAGCAGCCGTTCTAGCGGGGGATCGCAAGAGACCCAGTACTTC	CASSRSSGGSQETQYF
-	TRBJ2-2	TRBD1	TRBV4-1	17	TGCGCCAGCAGCCAAGAACAGGGGGCCGGAGGGACCGGGGAGCTGTTTTTT	CASSQEQGAGGTGELFF
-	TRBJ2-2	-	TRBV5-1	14	TGCGCCAGCAGCGAGAATCCGAACACCGGGGAGCTGTTTTTT	CASSENPNTGELFF
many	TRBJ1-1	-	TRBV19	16	TGTGCCAGTAGTACCCCTATCGACAGCGTGAACACTGAAGCTTTCTTT	CASSTPIDSVNTEAFF
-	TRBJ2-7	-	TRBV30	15	TGTGCCTGGAGTGTAACGGGGAGAAATGCCCTACCGCAGTACTTC	CAWSVTGRNALPQYF
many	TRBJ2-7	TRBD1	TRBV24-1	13	TGTGCCACCAGTGATCCGGACAGGAACGAGCAGTACTTC	CATSDPDRNEQYF
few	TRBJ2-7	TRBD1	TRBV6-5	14	TGTGCCAGCAGTAACCGGGACAGGCTTCACGAGCAGTACTTC	CASSNRDRLHEQYF
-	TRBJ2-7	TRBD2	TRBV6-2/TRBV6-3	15	TGTGCCAGCAGTTACCCCGCAGGACTAGCGGGAGAGCAGTACTTC	CASSYPAGLAGEQYF
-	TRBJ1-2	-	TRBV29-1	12	TGCAGCGTTGAGGGAGGACCGTATGGCTACACCTTC	CSVEGGPYGYTF
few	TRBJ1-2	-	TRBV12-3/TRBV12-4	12	TGTGCCAGCAGCGTAGTAGGCTATGGCTACACCTTC	CASSVVGYGYTF
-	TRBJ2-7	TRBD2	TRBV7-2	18	TGTGCCAGCAGCTTAGCGCCAGCGGGAGGGCCTAGCTCCTACGAGCAGTACTTC	CASSLAPAGGPSSYEQYF
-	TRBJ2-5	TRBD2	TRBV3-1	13	TGTGCCAGCAGAGGGACTAGCCCAGAGACCCAGTACTTC	CASRGTSPETQYF
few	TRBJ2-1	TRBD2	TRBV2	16	TGTGCCAGCAGTGAAACTAGCGGACTCTCCTACAATGAGCAGTTCTTC	CASSETSGLSYNEQFF
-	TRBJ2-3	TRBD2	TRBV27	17	TGTGCCAGCAGTTTATTGGTTCCGGGAGGGCCGAAAGATACGCAGTATTTT	CASSLLVPGGPKDTQYF
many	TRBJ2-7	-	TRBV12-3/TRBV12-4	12	TGTGCCAGCAGTTTCAGGGGCTACGAGCAGTACTTC	CASSFRGYEQYF
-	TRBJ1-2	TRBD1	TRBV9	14	TGTGCCAGCAGCGTAGGGCAGGGGGCGCGTGGCTACACCTTC	CASSVGQGARGYTF
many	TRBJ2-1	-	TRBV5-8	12	TGTGCCAGCAGCTTGGAGGGGCGTGAGCAGTTCTTC	CASSLEGREQFF
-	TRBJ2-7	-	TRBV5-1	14	TGCGCCAGCAGCTTCTATCCAGGGTCCTACGAGCAGTACTTC	CASSFYPGSYEQYF
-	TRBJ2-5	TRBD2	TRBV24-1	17	TGTGCCACCAGTGAGGGATCCGGTGGGAGGGCCGGAGAGACCCAGTACTTC	CATSEGSGGRAGETQYF
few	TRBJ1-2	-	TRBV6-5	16	TGTGCCAGCAGTTACTCTTGGCAGAACTCAAACTATGGCTACACCTTC	CASSYSWQNSNYGYTF
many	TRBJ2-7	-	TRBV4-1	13	TGCGCCAGCAGCCAAGAAGGTGTCCGGGAGCAGTACTTC	CASSQEGVREQYF
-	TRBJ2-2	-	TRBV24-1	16	TGTGCCACCAGTGATCCCAGGGGTGTGGACACCGGGGAGCTGTTTTTT	CATSDPRGVDTGELFF